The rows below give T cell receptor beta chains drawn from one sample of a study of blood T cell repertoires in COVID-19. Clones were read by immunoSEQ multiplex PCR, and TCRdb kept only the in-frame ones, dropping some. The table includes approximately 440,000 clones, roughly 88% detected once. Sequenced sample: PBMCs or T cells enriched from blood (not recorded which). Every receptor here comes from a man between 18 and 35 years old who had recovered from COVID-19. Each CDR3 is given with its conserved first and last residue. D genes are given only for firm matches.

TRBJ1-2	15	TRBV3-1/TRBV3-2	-	CASSRYSGVDYGYTF
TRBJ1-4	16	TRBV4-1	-	CASSQDLPGPNEKLFF
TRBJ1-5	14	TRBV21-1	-	CASSKDRVHQPQHF
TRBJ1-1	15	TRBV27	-	CASSLSAVIDTEAFF
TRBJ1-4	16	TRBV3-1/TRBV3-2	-	CASSQVSGVGYEKLFF
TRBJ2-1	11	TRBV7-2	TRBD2	CASSFLAVPFF
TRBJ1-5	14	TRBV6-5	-	CASRPPGSNQPQHF
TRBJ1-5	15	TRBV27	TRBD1	CASKLTGGVNQPQHF
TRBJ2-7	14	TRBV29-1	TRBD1	CSVPGDRFLGEQYF
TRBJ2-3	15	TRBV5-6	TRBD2	CASSRSGRITDTQYF
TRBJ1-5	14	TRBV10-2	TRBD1	CASNPGGRGQPQHF
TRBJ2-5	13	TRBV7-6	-	CASSATPEGTQYF
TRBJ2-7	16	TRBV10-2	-	CASSDTAGQLNYEQYF
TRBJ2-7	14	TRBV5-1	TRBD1	CASSQDRPSYEQYF
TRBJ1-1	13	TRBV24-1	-	CATSDLGSTEAFF
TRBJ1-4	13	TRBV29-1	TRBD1	CSAGQGPNEKLFF
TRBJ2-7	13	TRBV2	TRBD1	CATEGGESYEQYF
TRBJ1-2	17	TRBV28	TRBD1	CASRLPLRQGELDGYTF
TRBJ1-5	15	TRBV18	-	CASSPQQGHNQPQHF
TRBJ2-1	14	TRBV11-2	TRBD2	CASSGGRGENEQFF
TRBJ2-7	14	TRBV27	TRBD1	CASSARTGGYEQYF
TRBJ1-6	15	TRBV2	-	CASSDGGGQNSPLHF
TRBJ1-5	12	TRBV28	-	CASDRLNQPQHF
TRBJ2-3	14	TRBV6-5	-	CASRRTASTDTQYF
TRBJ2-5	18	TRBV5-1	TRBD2	CASSPARTSGGVAETQYF
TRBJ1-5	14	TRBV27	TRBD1	CASKGTGWGQPQHF
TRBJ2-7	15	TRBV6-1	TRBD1	CASSEAGTGSYEQYF
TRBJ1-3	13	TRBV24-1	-	CATTQGGGNTIYF
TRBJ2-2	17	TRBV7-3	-	CASSPGVRGADTGELFF
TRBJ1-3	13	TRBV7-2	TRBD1	CASSTDRVNTIYF
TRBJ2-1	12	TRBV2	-	CASSAEDNEQFF
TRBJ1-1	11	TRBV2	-	CASKTSTEAFF
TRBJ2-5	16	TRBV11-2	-	CASSSLAGTVAETQYF
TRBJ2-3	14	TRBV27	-	CASSFGSGTDTQYF
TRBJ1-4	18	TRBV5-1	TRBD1	CASSLYPGQIATNEKLFF